Sequencing of this T cell receptor beta chain was carried out in a study of blood T cells in healthy people across ages. A remark on this clonotype: The antigen is unknown.

Every donor contributed roughly 10 milliliters of peripheral blood by blood draw. Primed by a sample-barcoded 5' primer and a J-beta primer mix, a second PCR proceeded for about 7 to 11 cycles. TCRdb reanalysed the 5' RACE reads using MiXCR and keeps one entry per CDR3 protein. The sample has about 830,000 distinct CDR3 sequences, about 62% seen once. Broader study findings: Significant beta diversity loss was already apparent by age approximately 37, declining roughly linearly.

The germline V and J ends were trimmed by 4 bases and 1 base, with 12 bases remaining between them. The CDR3 is 16 residues long. Germline V gene data show CDR1 as SGHRS and CDR2 as YFSETQ. Material for sequencing was blood. The V call is TRBV5-1, the J call TRBJ1-6; tentative D call: TRBD1 (6 bases). This receptor was obtained from a man between 25 and 39 years old in good health. CDR3: CASSPDDRSYNSPLHF. The CDR3 DNA is TGCGCCAGCAGCCCAGACGACAGGTCCTATAATTCACCCCTCCACTTT.